This T cell receptor beta chain was sequenced during a study of beta chain features in type 1 diabetes. Sorted populations all exceeded 95% purity. As regards this clone: What it binds is not known.

Findings and caveats of the study: Unsettled here was the matter of whether HLA type influences TCRB rearrangement. It was among patients, rather than healthy donors, that naive, central memory and Treg TCRB repertoires appeared more similar. Shorter TCRB CDR3s, moderately but significantly so, marked every one of the four CD4+ subsets in Type 1 diabetes patients.

Expressed TCRB transcripts got sequenced, as all isolated RNA was reverse transcribed. Using immunoSEQ multiplex PCR, the repertoire was profiled, and TCRdb retains in-frame clones only, with some absent. The sample lists approximately 360,000 clones; roughly 12% were seen once. Germline assignment: CDR1 SNHLY and CDR2 FYNNEI. This CDR3 comprises 13 residues. Deletions cut 8 bases from V and 2 bases from J, with 12 bases between. The chain links TRBV2 to TRBJ1-1, with a possible D match to TRBD1 (5 bases). Sequencing used naive CD4+ T cells from blood. The source is a woman under 30 with type 1 diabetes. The CDR3 nucleotides read TGTGCCAGCCACGCTACAGGAAACACTGAAGCTTTCTTT. Translated, it gives CASHATGNTEAFF.